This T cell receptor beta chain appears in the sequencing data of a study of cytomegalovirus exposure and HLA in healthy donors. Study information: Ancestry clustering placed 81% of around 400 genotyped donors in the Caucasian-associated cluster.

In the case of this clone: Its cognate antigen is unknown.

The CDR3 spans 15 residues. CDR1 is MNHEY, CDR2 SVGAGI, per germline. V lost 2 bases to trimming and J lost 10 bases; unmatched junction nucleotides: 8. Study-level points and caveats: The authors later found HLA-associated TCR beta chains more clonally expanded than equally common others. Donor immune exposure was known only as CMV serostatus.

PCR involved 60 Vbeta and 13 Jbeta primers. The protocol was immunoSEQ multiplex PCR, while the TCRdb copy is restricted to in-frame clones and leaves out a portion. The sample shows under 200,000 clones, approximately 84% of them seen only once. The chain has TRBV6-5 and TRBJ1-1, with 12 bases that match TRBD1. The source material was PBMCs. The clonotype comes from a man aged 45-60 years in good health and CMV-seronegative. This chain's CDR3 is CASSYVGTGGYIAFF. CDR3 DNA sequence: TGTGCCAGCAGTTACGTGGGGACAGGGGGCTATATAGCTTTCTTT.